This TCR beta chain was obtained from a study of cytomegalovirus exposure and HLA in healthy donors. Study conclusions and caveats: Usually a TCR sequence was rare, but some public TCRs were found in many donors. 164 TCR beta chains were listed as cytomegalovirus-associated.

The repertoire was sequenced with immunoSEQ multiplex PCR; TCRdb's copy has only in-frame clones and lacks some. The data contain about 160,000 clones, 95% to 97% of them seen just once; the ten biggest clones take up about 0.89%. With respect to this clone: Its antigen is unidentified.

After removal of 4 bases from V and 1 base from J, the junction contained 4 bases not matched to a gene. This CDR3 spans 14 amino acids. Germline values: CDR1 SQVTM, CDR2 ANQGSEA. Sequencing was carried out using PBMCs. The sequence derives from a woman between 18 and 30 years old in good health and CMV-seronegative. The chain recombines TRBV29-1 with TRBJ2-5; 9 bases agree with TRBD1. This CDR3 reads CSVVKTGGQETQYF. The CDR3 coding sequence is TGCAGCGTTGTCAAGACAGGGGGCCAAGAGACCCAGTACTTC. Drawing the rest from reference TRBV29-1 and TRBJ2-5, the complete variable domain is SAVISQKPSRDICQRGTSLTIQCQVDSQVTMMFWYRQQPGQSLTLIATANQGSEATYESGFVIDKFPISRPNLTFSTLTVSNMSPEDSSIYLCSVVKTGGQETQYFGPGTRLLVL.